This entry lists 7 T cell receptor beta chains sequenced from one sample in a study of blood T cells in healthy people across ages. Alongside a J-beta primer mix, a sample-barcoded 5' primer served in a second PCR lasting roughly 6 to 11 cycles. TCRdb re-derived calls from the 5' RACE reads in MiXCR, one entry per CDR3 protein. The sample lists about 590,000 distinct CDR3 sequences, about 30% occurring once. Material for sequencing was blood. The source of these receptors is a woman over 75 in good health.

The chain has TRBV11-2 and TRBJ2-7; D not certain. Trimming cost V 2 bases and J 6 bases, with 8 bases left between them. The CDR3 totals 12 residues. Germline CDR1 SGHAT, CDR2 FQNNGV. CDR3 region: CASSLNSAEQYF. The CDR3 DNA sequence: TGTGCCAGCAGCTTAAATTCGGCCGAGCAGTACTTC.

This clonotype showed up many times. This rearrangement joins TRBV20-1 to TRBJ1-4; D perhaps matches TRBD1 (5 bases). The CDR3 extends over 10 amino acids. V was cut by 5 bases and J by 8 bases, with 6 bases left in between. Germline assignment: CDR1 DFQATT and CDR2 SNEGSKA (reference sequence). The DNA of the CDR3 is TGCAGTGCTGGGGGGGAAAAACTGTTTTTT. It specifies CSAGGEKLFF.

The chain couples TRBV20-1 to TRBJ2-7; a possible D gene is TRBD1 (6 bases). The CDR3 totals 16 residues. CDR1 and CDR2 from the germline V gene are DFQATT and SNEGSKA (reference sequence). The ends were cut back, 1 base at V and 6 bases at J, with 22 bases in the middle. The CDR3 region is CSARVPTTGIPSEQYF. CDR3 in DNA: TGCAGTGCTAGAGTTCCAACCACAGGGATACCCTCCGAGCAGTACTTC.

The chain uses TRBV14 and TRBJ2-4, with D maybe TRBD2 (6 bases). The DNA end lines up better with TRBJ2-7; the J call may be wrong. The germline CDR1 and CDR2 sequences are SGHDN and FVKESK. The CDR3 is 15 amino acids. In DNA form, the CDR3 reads TGTGCCAGCAGCCAAGGTTTTGGGGGACTCTACGAGCAGTACTTC. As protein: CASSQGFGGLYEQYF.

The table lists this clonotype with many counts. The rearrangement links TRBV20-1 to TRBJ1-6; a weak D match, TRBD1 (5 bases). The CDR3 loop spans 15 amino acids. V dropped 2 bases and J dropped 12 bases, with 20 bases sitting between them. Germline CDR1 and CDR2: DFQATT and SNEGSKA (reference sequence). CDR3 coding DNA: TGCAGTGCTAGAAGGGCAGGCAGGGAGGTAGGACCCCTCCACTTT. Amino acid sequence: CSARRAGREVGPLHF.

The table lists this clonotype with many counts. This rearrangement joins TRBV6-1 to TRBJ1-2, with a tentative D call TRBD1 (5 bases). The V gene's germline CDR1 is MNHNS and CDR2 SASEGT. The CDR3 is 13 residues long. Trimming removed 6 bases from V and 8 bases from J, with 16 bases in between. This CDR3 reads CASRKQEASGYTF. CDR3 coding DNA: TGTGCCAGCAGAAAACAGGAAGCGTCCGGCTACACCTTC.

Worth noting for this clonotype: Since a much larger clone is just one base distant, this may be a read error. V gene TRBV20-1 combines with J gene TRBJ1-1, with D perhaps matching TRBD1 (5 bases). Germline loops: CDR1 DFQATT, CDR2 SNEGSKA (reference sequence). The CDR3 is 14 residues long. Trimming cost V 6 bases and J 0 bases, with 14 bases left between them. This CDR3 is CSAKVLRVNTEAFF. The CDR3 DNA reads TGCAGTGCAAAAGTCCTCAGGGTGAACACTGAAGCTTTCTTT.